The 19 T cell receptor beta chains below were found in one sample sequenced in a study of T cell changes during pregnancy in multiple sclerosis. The method was immunoSEQ multiplex PCR; TCRdb's version includes in-frame clones alone and lacks a portion of them. Of fewer than 25,000 clones in the sample, about 89% were seen once. The material was CD8+ T cells from peripheral blood mononuclear cells, obtained in the first trimester of pregnancy. The receptors shown here come from a female donor with multiple sclerosis, enrolled in a pregnancy study.

The genes are TRBV30 and TRBJ1-6; D unresolved. The CDR3 runs to 16 residues. Trimming removed 1 base at V and 4 bases at J, with 14 bases between. Germline V gene data show CDR1 as GTSNPN and CDR2 as SVGIG (reference sequence). CDR3 sequence (DNA): TGTGCCTGGAGTGAAAGGAGGGATTCGTATAATTCACCCCTCCACTTT. It encodes CAWSERRDSYNSPLHF.

This clone was counted between two and nine times. For the CDR3, the DNA is TGTGCCAGCAGCTGGGGACAGGGGGACCAAGAGACCCAGTACTTC. Protein product: CASSWGQGDQETQYF. This chain links TRBV7-9 with TRBJ2-5; 11 bases match TRBD1. The CDR3 is 15 amino acids. The V segment lost 4 bases and the J segment 0 bases; nucleotides outside the gene matches: 1. Looked up from germline, CDR1 is SEHNR and CDR2 is FQNEAQ (reference sequence).

The V gene is TRBV27, the J gene TRBJ2-7; TRBD2 might be the D (6 bases). V was pared by 6 bases and J by 4 bases, with 16 bases between. CDR1 and CDR2 from the germline V gene are MNHEY and SMNVEV (reference sequence). The CDR3 consists of 14 residues. In DNA, the CDR3 is TGTGCCAGCAGCGAAACGGGACTCCTTTACGAGCAGTACTTC. Translating it yields CASSETGLLYEQYF.

The gene calls are TRBV30 and TRBJ1-1; D is perhaps TRBD1 (5 bases). V lost 2 bases, J lost 4 bases, and 5 bases lay in between. Germline V CDR1 and CDR2: GTSNPN, SVGIG (reference sequence). The CDR3 contains 11 residues. The CDR3 nucleotides read TGTGCCTGGAGTAGGGGCACTGAAGCTTTCTTT. Translation: CAWSRGTEAFF.

The chain uses TRBV4-3 and TRBJ2-1, with 9 bases matching TRBD1. With 4 bases clipped from V and 6 bases from J, the junction kept 7 bases outside the gene matches. In germline, CDR1 is LGHNA, CDR2 YSLEER. The CDR3 spans 15 residues. The CDR3 region is CASSLGQGVGNEQFF. The CDR3 DNA reads TGCGCCAGCAGCCTGGGACAGGGAGTTGGCAATGAGCAGTTCTTC.

This chain joins TRBV7-3 and TRBJ2-1, with 9 bases identical to TRBD1. Per the germline V gene, CDR1 is SGHTA and CDR2 is FQGTGA. With 0 bases clipped from V and 7 bases from J, the junction kept 10 bases outside the gene matches. The CDR3 consists of 17 residues. The DNA of the CDR3 is TGTGCCAGCAGCTTAACGGTGGGGACAGGGCCCGGGAATGAGCAGTTCTTC. Its translation is CASSLTVGTGPGNEQFF. The full variable domain, in which reference TRBV7-3 and TRBJ2-1 provide the parts outside the CDR3, is GAGVSQTPSNKVTEKGKYVELRCDPISGHTALYWYRQSLGQGPEFLIYFQGTGAADDSGLPNDRFFAVRPEGSVSTLKIQRTERGDSAVYLCASSLTVGTGPGNEQFFGPGTRLTVL.

This chain uses TRBV6-1 with TRBJ1-5, with D possibly TRBD1 on 6 matching bases. V lost 0 bases to trimming and J lost 1 base, with 13 bases between them. Germline-derived CDR1 and CDR2 are MNHNS and SASEGT. The CDR3 covers 17 residues. CDR3 coding DNA: TGTGCCAGCAGTGAAGCTGTGGCCAGGGGAAGCAATCAGCCCCAGCATTTT. This gives the protein CASSEAVARGSNQPQHF.

The chain recombines TRBV10-3 with TRBJ2-7, with D possibly TRBD2 on 6 matching bases. The germline gives CDR1 ENHRY, CDR2 SYGVKD. The CDR3 runs 12 residues. V was clipped by 2 bases and J by 7 bases, with 9 bases between them. The chain's CDR3 is CAISEERAEQYF. The CDR3 nucleotides read TGTGCCATCAGTGAGGAGCGGGCAGAGCAGTACTTC.

V usage is TRBV7-6 and J usage is TRBJ2-1, with TRBD1 matching 9 bases. Germline trimming cut 1 base from V and 6 bases from J; bases unmatched to any gene: 7. This CDR3 region has 16 residues. Looked up from germline, CDR1 is SGHVS and CDR2 is FNYEAQ. CDR3 coding DNA: TGTGCCAGCAGCTTAGGTGTTGGACAGGGGTTCAATGAGCAGTTCTTC. It codes for CASSLGVGQGFNEQFF. Variable domain in full (rest from reference TRBV7-6 and TRBJ2-1): GAGVSQSPRYKVTKRGQDVALRCDPISGHVSLYWYRQALGQGPEFLTYFNYEAQQDKSGLPNDRFSAERPEGSISTLTIQRTEQRDSAMYRCASSLGVGQGFNEQFFGPGTRLTVL.

The gene calls are TRBV18 and TRBJ2-7; TRBD2 might be the D (6 bases). CDR3 length: 15 amino acids. Germline V gene sequence: CDR1 KGHSH, CDR2 LQKENI. Trimming took off 3 bases at V and 2 bases at J, with 14 bases between the two ends. The CDR3 is CASSPSASVTYEQYF. DNA of the CDR3: TGTGCCAGCTCACCTAGTGCTAGCGTCACCTACGAGCAGTACTTC.

The J gene is TRBJ2-1, the V gene TRBV4-1, with 10 bases matching TRBD2. The ends lost 0 bases at V and 13 bases at J; junction bases unmatched: 6. This CDR3 is 14 amino acids long. The germline gives CDR1 MGHRA, CDR2 YSYEKL. DNA of the CDR3: TGCGCCAGCAGCCAAGATCTAGCGGGAGCAGAACAGTTCTTC. It codes for CASSQDLAGAEQFF.

The V and J genes are TRBV4-3 and TRBJ2-2; D ambiguous. Trimming removed 0 bases at V and 1 base at J, with 6 bases between. CDR3 length: 15 residues. Germline CDR1 reads LGHNA; CDR2 reads YSLEER. CDR3 in amino acids: CASSQDPGNTGELFF. The DNA for the CDR3 is TGCGCCAGCAGCCAAGATCCAGGGAACACCGGGGAGCTGTTTTTT.

This clone occurred once. V usage is TRBV5-8 and J usage is TRBJ2-7, with 10 positions matching TRBD2. The CDR3 is 14 amino acids. V was clipped by 4 bases and J by 2 bases; unmatched bases: 3. Germline-derived CDR1 and CDR2 are SGHTS and YDEGEE. CDR3 loop: CASSPGLAAYEQYF. The CDR3 region has the DNA TGTGCCAGCAGCCCTGGACTAGCGGCCTACGAGCAGTACTTC.

The chain combines TRBV15 with TRBJ2-7; 7 bases map to TRBD2. Trimming cost V 0 bases and J 0 bases; bases outside gene matches: 5. In germline, CDR1 is LNHNV, CDR2 YYDKDF (reference sequence). This CDR3 spans 16 amino acids. The DNA for the CDR3 is TGTGCCACCAGCAGAGATTTACTAGCGTCCTCCTACGAGCAGTACTTC. Its protein is CATSRDLLASSYEQYF. The variable domain in full, with the rest retrieved from reference TRBV15 and TRBJ2-7, is DAMVIQNPRYQVTQFGKPVTLSCSQTLNHNVMYWYQQKSSQAPKLLFHYYDKDFNNEADTPDNFQSRRPNTSFCFLDIRSPGLGDTAMYLCATSRDLLASSYEQYFGPGTRLTVT.

This clone was detected once. The chain recombines TRBV4-2 with TRBJ2-6, with D possibly being TRBD1 (6 bases). Germline values: CDR1 LGHNA, CDR2 YNFKEQ. V lost 3 bases, J lost 0 bases, and 12 bases lay in between. The CDR3 consists of 17 residues. The CDR3 here is CASSHEDSSSGANVLTF. In DNA form, the CDR3 reads TGTGCCAGCAGCCACGAGGACAGTTCCTCTGGGGCCAACGTCCTGACTTTC.

The chain uses TRBV4-3 and TRBJ2-7; the match to TRBD2 covers 9 bases. Germline lookup yields CDR1 LGHNA and CDR2 YSLEER. The junction had 0 bases not matched to a gene; V was cut back by 0 bases and J by 0 bases. This CDR3 is 15 amino acids long. The CDR3 nucleotides are TGCGCCAGCAGCCAAGATAGCGGGAGCTCCTACGAGCAGTACTTC. Translation gives CASSQDSGSSYEQYF.

The chain is built from TRBV7-2 and TRBJ1-3; D call uncertain. The CDR3 sequence is 14 residues long. Germline V CDR1 and CDR2: SGHTA, FQGNSA. V was pared by 4 bases and J by 2 bases, with 9 bases between. DNA of the CDR3: TGTGCCAGCAGCTCCAGCGCGACTGGAAACACCATATATTTT. Protein product: CASSSSATGNTIYF.

This chain links TRBV6-6 with TRBJ2-3, with D unresolved. Germline V gene data show CDR1 as MNHNY and CDR2 as SVGAGI (reference sequence). Trimming left V 2 bases short and J 5 bases short, with 5 bases between. The CDR3 totals 12 residues. The CDR3, as DNA: TGTGCCAGCAGTTACCTCGGAGATACGCAGTATTTT. Protein product: CASSYLGDTQYF.

This clone was observed a single time. The chain employs TRBV4-1 and TRBJ2-1, with 9 bases lining up with TRBD1. With 2 bases clipped from V and 4 bases from J, the junction kept 6 bases outside the gene matches. Germline CDR1 MGHRA, CDR2 YSYEKL. The CDR3 has 16 residues. CDR3 residues: CASSQSGQGWYNEQFF. The CDR3 DNA reads as TGCGCCAGCAGCCAATCAGGACAGGGGTGGTACAATGAGCAGTTCTTC.